Each of the 27 T cell receptor beta chains below was sequenced from the same sample in a study of T cell responses to AZD1222 COVID-19 vaccine listed by TCRdb under 2021. What the time point label conveys for this sample: baseline before first vaccination. The library was built by means of the immunoSEQ multiplex PCR assay. In TCRdb, the immuneACCESS table is reduced to in-frame sequences with V and J assigned. These tables do not hold every clone; where another copy was compared, an unresolved V gene accounts for under half, and the others remain unexplained. The sample table lists roughly 150,000 clones, roughly nine tenths of them with a count of one. The ten biggest clones cover 4.5% to 6.5% of the sample. The input for sequencing was peripheral blood, taken on day 0 of AZD1222 vaccination. These receptors all come from an adult in good health.

This clone was detected once. The V and J genes are TRBV16 and TRBJ1-1; TRBD1 agrees at 7 bases. The CDR3 spans 15 residues. The germline gives CDR1 KGHSY, CDR2 FQNENV. The V segment lost 2 bases and the J segment 0 bases; nucleotides outside the gene matches: 3. The CDR3 nucleotides are TGTGCCAGCAGCCAAACCGGGACAGTGAACACTGAAGCTTTCTTT. This codes for CASSQTGTVNTEAFF. Full variable domain (remainder filled in from reference TRBV16 and TRBJ1-1): GEEVAQTPKHLVRGEGQKAKLYCAPIKGHSYVFWYQQVLKNEFKFLISFQNENVFDETGMPKERFSAKCLPNSPCSLEIQATKLEDSAVYFCASSQTGTVNTEAFFGQGTRLTVV.

This chain links TRBV6-5 with TRBJ1-5; D is perhaps TRBD1 (5 bases). V was pared by 1 base and J by 7 bases, with 8 bases between. Germline CDR1 MNHEY, CDR2 SVGAGI. The CDR3 totals 13 residues. The CDR3 DNA reads as TGTGCCAGCAGTTACTTGGGGGGACAGCCCCAGCATTTT. Its protein is CASSYLGGQPQHF.

V usage is TRBV2 and J usage is TRBJ1-1; 8 bases align to TRBD1. CDR3 size: 15 residues. Germline loops: CDR1 SNHLY, CDR2 FYNNEI. The junction had 5 bases not matched to a gene; V was cut back by 3 bases and J by 2 bases. The CDR3 DNA is TGTGCCAGCAGTGACCGGGGGACAGGAAACACTGAAGCTTTCTTT. Amino acid sequence: CASSDRGTGNTEAFF.

This sequence joins TRBV19 and TRBJ2-1; TRBD2 matches 10 bases. J was trimmed by 4 bases and V by 5 bases; bases with no gene match: 8. This CDR3 is 16 amino acids long. From germline, CDR1 is LNHDA and CDR2 SQIVND (reference sequence). The CDR3 reads CASSPRTSGGYNEQFF. CDR3 in DNA: TGTGCCAGTAGTCCAAGGACTAGCGGAGGATACAATGAGCAGTTCTTC.

This chain connects TRBV28 to TRBJ2-3; a possible D gene is TRBD1 (7 bases). V was shortened by 5 bases and J by 1 base, with 13 bases between the two germline ends. CDR3 length: 15 amino acids. CDR1 MDHEN and CDR2 SYDVKM come from the germline V gene. CDR3 sequence reads: CASSRRGRRTDTQYF. CDR3 nucleotide sequence: TGTGCCAGCAGTCGGAGGGGGCGTCGCACAGATACGCAGTATTTT.

The J gene is TRBJ1-3, the V gene TRBV29-1; no clear D gene. The CDR3 totals 13 residues. Per germline, CDR1 SQVTM and CDR2 ANQGSEA. CDR3 in DNA: TGCGCGGCCCAAATAAGCTCTGGAAACACCATATATTTT. Translation: CAAQISSGNTIYF.

V and J are TRBV19 and TRBJ1-2; D may be TRBD1 (6 bases). V lost 6 bases and J 0 bases, leaving 11 bases between the germline ends. The V gene's germline CDR1 is LNHDA and CDR2 SQIVND (reference sequence). This CDR3 has 14 residues. CDR3 residues: CASRMDSANYGYTF. CDR3 DNA sequence: TGTGCCAGTAGGATGGACAGTGCTAACTATGGCTACACCTTC.

The chain employs TRBV27 and TRBJ2-5; D remains unclear. The CDR3 totals 18 residues. V lost 5 bases and J 0 bases, leaving 22 bases between the germline ends. Germline values: CDR1 MNHEY, CDR2 SMNVEV (reference sequence). In DNA form, the CDR3 reads TGTGCCAGCAGTGCCCGATCTCGATTCTTGGATTACCAAGAGACCCAGTACTTC. Amino acid sequence: CASSARSRFLDYQETQYF.

The rearrangement joins TRBV3-1 (or the pseudogene TRBV3-2) to TRBJ2-7; D remains unclear. The CDR3 spans 15 residues. Deletions cut 1 base from V and 6 bases from J, with 16 bases between. Germline V CDR1 and CDR2: LGHDT, YNNKEL (reference sequence). CDR3 loop: CASSQAPTPTSEQYF. CDR3 in DNA: TGTGCCAGCAGCCAAGCCCCAACGCCGACGAGCGAGCAGTACTTC.

The chain employs TRBV14 and TRBJ2-1; TRBD2 matches 8 bases. Germline-derived CDR1 and CDR2 are SGHDN and FVKESK. The V and J ends lost 1 base and 3 bases, in that order; junction bases with no gene match: 5. This CDR3 region has 16 residues. CDR3 coding DNA: TGTGCCAGCAGCCAAGGGCGGCTAGCGGGCTACAATGAGCAGTTCTTC. Translated: CASSQGRLAGYNEQFF. The full variable domain, completed using reference TRBV14 and TRBJ2-1, is EAGVTQFPSHSVIEKGQTVTLRCDPISGHDNLYWYRRVMGKEIKFLLHFVKESKQDESGMPNNRFLAERTGGTYSTLKVQPAELEDSGVYFCASSQGRLAGYNEQFFGPGTRLTVL.

J is TRBJ1-6 and V is TRBV5-8, with a weak D call TRBD1 (6 bases). CDR1 and CDR2 from the germline V gene are SGHTS and YDEGEE. The V gene lost 4 bases and the J gene lost 8 bases, with 13 bases spanning the gap. The CDR3 spans 14 residues. The CDR3 sequence: CASSRGTFDSPLHF. The CDR3 DNA reads as TGTGCCAGCAGCAGAGGGACATTTGATTCACCCCTCCACTTT. Full variable domain (remainder filled in from reference TRBV5-8 and TRBJ1-6): EAGVTQSPTHLIKTRGQQATLRCSPISGHTSVYWYQQALGLGLQFLLWYDEGEERNRGNFPPRFSGRQFPNYSSELNVNALELEDSALYLCASSRGTFDSPLHFGNGTRLTVT.

The chain is built from TRBV19 and TRBJ1-1, with D uncertain. The germline V and J ends were trimmed by 5 bases and 1 base, with 8 bases remaining between them. The CDR3 runs to 13 residues. Germline values: CDR1 LNHDA, CDR2 SQIVND (reference sequence). The DNA for the CDR3 is TGTGCCAGTAGTGCCGCCGGGAACACTGAAGCTTTCTTT. Protein sequence: CASSAAGNTEAFF.

The chain links TRBV7-9 to TRBJ2-5; D is unclear. The germline V and J ends were trimmed by 3 bases and 5 bases, with 4 bases remaining between them. Germline CDR1 SEHNR, CDR2 FQNEAQ (reference sequence). This CDR3 is 11 amino acids long. The CDR3 loop is CASSFKETQYF. The CDR3 DNA reads TGTGCCAGCAGCTTCAAGGAGACCCAGTACTTC.

This rearrangement joins TRBV2 to TRBJ1-1, with 8 bases identical to TRBD1. V shed 6 bases and J 1 base; nucleotides not matched to a gene: 4. This CDR3 spans 14 amino acids. Germline V CDR1 and CDR2: SNHLY, FYNNEI. CDR3: CASRAGGANTEAFF. The CDR3 DNA follows: TGTGCCAGCAGGGCAGGGGGCGCGAACACTGAAGCTTTCTTT.

The J gene is TRBJ1-4, the V gene TRBV28; maybe TRBD1 (5 bases). This CDR3 region has 15 residues. CDR1 and CDR2 from the germline V gene are MDHEN and SYDVKM. The V end was cut by 5 bases, the J end by 0 bases, with 10 bases between. CDR3: CASSGGGTTNEKLFF. In DNA form, the CDR3 reads TGTGCCAGCAGTGGCGGGGGAACAACTAATGAAAAACTGTTTTTT.

The CDR3 spells CASSVRDDTQYF. CDR3 bases: TGTGCCAGCAGTGTGCGGGACGATACGCAGTATTTT. J is TRBJ2-3 and V is TRBV2; TRBD2 is a possible D gene (6 bases). Trimming removed 4 bases from V and 6 bases from J, with 8 bases in between. Germline CDR1 is SNHLY and CDR2 is FYNNEI. The CDR3 is made up of 12 amino acids.

The chain combines TRBV28 with TRBJ1-6, with no clear D. The CDR3 has 18 amino acids. Trimming cost V 4 bases and J 0 bases, with 16 bases left between them. CDR1 is MDHEN, CDR2 SYDVKM, per germline. The CDR3 sequence: CASSSPPAGSSYNSPLHF. The CDR3 DNA reads as TGTGCCAGCAGTTCCCCCCCGGCGGGAAGCTCCTATAATTCACCCCTCCACTTT.

The V gene is TRBV25-1, the J gene TRBJ1-1; D not resolved. Trimming cost V 5 bases and J 3 bases, with 4 bases left between them. Looked up from germline, CDR1 is MGHDK and CDR2 is SYGVNS. The CDR3 runs 11 residues. The CDR3 region is CASSYDTEAFF. The CDR3 DNA follows: TGTGCCAGCAGTTATGACACTGAAGCTTTCTTT. The whole variable domain, remainder taken from reference TRBV25-1 and TRBJ1-1, is EADIYQTPRYLVIGTGKKITLECSQTMGHDKMYWYQQDPGMELHLIHYSYGVNSTEKGDLSSESTVSRIRTEHFPLTLESARPSHTSQYLCASSYDTEAFFGQGTRLTVV.

Here the CDR3 reads CASTREISGANVLTF. The CDR3 DNA reads TGTGCCAGTACTCGGGAAATCTCTGGGGCCAACGTCCTGACTTTC. The chain joins TRBV19 to TRBJ2-6, with D perhaps TRBD2 (5 bases). Trimming left V 7 bases short and J 0 bases short, with 10 bases between. CDR1 is LNHDA and CDR2 is SQIVND in the germline V gene (reference sequence). The CDR3 has 15 residues.

The gene calls are TRBV2 and TRBJ1-6; 10 nucleotides match TRBD1. There are 14 residues in the CDR3. After removal of 5 bases from V and 9 bases from J, the junction contained 4 bases not matched to a gene. The germline V gene encodes CDR1 SNHLY and CDR2 FYNNEI. Written as DNA, the CDR3 is TGTGCCAGCAGTCCGACAGGGGGCGTTTCACCCCTCCACTTT. This gives the protein CASSPTGGVSPLHF.

This sequence joins TRBV28 and TRBJ2-7; D may be TRBD2 (5 bases). Germline V CDR1 and CDR2: MDHEN, SYDVKM. This CDR3 comprises 19 residues. V was trimmed by 5 bases and J by 0 bases, leaving 26 bases between them. CDR3 residues: CASSTSPGKAFTASYEQYF. The CDR3 nucleotides are TGTGCCAGCAGTACCTCCCCGGGGAAGGCTTTTACGGCCTCCTACGAGCAGTACTTC.

J is TRBJ1-3 and V is TRBV4-1; D ambiguous. V lost 3 bases and J lost 1, with 10 bases in between. The CDR3 is 15 residues long. In germline, CDR1 is MGHRA, CDR2 YSYEKL. The DNA for the CDR3 is TGCGCCAGCAGCCAGCCGACTGAGTCTGGAAACACCATATATTTT. Translation gives CASSQPTESGNTIYF.

The rearrangement uses TRBV9 and TRBJ2-2; TRBD2 is a possible D gene (5 bases). The germline gives CDR1 SGDLS, CDR2 YYNGEE. The V end was cut by 1 base, the J end by 7 bases, with 11 bases between. The CDR3 loop spans 14 amino acids. CDR3 nucleotide sequence: TGTGCCAGCAGCGTAACAAGTGGAGGCGGGGAGCTGTTTTTT. Amino acids: CASSVTSGGGELFF.

V and J are TRBV19 and TRBJ1-2; possible D gene TRBD1, 6 bases. Germline loops: CDR1 LNHDA, CDR2 SQIVND (reference sequence). The CDR3 has 13 residues. V lost 8 bases and J lost 4, with 14 bases in between. Here the CDR3 reads CASQRTASYGYTF. The CDR3 region has the DNA TGTGCCAGTCAAAGGACAGCCAGCTATGGCTACACCTTC.

This clone was seen once. The chain recombines TRBV6-2 or TRBV6-3 with TRBJ1-2; D ambiguous. V was clipped by 2 bases and J by 2 bases, with 18 bases between them. The CDR3 runs to 17 residues. Germline assignment: CDR1 MNHEY and CDR2 SVGEGT. CDR3 residues: CASSYPFTRTRNYGYTF. For the CDR3, the DNA is TGTGCCAGCAGTTACCCCTTCACAAGGACGCGAAACTATGGCTACACCTTC.

In regard to this clone: At one of its ends the junction is not consistent with the germline gene, which may arise from a read error. V is TRBV11-2 and J is TRBJ2-1; no clear D. The CDR3 has 13 residues. The germline V gene encodes CDR1 SGHAT and CDR2 FQNNGV. DNA for the CDR3: TGTGCCAGCGGCTTGTCGACTCCCAATGAGCAGTTCTTC. It is translated as CASGLSTPNEQFF.

This chain links TRBV3-1 (or the pseudogene TRBV3-2) with TRBJ1-1; a possible D gene is TRBD1 (6 bases). The CDR3 extends over 13 amino acids. Trimming stripped 1 base from V and 9 bases from J, with 12 bases between. Germline V CDR1 and CDR2: LGHDT, YNNKEL (reference sequence). This CDR3 is CASSQVGGQKAFF. The CDR3 nucleotides are TGTGCCAGCAGCCAAGTGGGGGGGCAAAAAGCTTTCTTT.